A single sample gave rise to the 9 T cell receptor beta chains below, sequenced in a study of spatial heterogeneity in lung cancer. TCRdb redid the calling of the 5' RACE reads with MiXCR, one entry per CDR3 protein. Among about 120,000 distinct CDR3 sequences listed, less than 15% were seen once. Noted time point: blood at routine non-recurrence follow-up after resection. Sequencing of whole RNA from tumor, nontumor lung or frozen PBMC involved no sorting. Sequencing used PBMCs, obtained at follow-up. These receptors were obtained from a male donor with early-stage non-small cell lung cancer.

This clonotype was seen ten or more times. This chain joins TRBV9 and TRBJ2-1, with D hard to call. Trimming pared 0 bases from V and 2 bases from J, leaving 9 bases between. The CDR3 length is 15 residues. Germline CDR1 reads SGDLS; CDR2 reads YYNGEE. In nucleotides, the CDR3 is TGTGCCAGCAGCGTAGACCTGCGGACCTACAATGAGCAGTTCTTC. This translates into CASSVDLRTYNEQFF.

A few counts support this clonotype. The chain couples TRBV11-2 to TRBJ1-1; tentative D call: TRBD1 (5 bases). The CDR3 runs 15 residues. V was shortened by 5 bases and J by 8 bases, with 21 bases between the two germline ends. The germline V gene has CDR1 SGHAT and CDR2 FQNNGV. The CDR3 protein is CASSTPTLKGSEAFF. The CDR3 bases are TGTGCCAGCAGCACACCTACACTCAAGGGGTCGGAAGCTTTCTTT.

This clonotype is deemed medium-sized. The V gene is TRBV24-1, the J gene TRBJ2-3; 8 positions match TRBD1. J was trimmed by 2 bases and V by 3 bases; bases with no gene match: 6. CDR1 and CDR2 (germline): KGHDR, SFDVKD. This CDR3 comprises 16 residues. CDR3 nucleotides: TGTGCCACCAGTGATCGGACAGGGAAGATCACAGATACGCAGTATTTT. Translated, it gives CATSDRTGKITDTQYF.

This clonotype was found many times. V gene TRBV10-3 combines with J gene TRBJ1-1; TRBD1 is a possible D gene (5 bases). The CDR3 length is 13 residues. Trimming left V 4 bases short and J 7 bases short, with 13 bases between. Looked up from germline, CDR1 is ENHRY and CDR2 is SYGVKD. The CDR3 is CAISGKGEGEAFF. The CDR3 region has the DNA TGTGCCATCAGTGGAAAAGGGGAAGGTGAAGCTTTCTTT.

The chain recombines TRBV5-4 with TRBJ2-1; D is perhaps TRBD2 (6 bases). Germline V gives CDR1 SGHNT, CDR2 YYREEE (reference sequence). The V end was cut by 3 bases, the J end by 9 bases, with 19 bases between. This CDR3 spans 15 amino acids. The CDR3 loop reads CASSSRGPKVSEQFF. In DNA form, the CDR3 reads TGTGCCAGCAGCTCGCGGGGACCGAAGGTGTCTGAGCAGTTCTTC.

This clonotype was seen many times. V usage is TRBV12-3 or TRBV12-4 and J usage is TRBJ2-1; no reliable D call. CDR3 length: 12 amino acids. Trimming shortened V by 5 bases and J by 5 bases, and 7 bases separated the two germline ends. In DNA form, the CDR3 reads TGTGCCAGCAGTCCGGACCACAATGAGCAGTTCTTC. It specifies CASSPDHNEQFF.

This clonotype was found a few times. The CDR3 region has the DNA TGCAGTGCTACCTCCGGGATCGGGGGGAACGAGCAGTACTTC. Its protein is CSATSGIGGNEQYF. The rearrangement joins TRBV20-1 to TRBJ2-7; 7 bases align to TRBD2. Germline-derived CDR1 and CDR2 are DFQATT and SNEGSKA (reference sequence). After removal of 4 bases from V and 5 bases from J, the junction contained 11 bases not matched to a gene. This CDR3 spans 14 amino acids.

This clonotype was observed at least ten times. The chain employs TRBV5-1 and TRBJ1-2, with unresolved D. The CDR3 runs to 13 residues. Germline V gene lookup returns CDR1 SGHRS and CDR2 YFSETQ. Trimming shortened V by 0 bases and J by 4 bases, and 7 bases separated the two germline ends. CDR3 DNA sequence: TGCGCCAGCAGCTTGGAACAGTCCTATGGCTACACCTTC. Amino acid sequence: CASSLEQSYGYTF.

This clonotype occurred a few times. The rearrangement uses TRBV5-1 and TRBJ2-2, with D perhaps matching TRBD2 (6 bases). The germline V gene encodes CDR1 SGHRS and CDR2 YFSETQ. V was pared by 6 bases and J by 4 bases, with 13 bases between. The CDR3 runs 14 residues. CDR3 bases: TGCGCCAGCAACCCTGGCGGGGCCACCGGGGAGCTGTTTTTT. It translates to CASNPGGATGELFF.